This T cell receptor beta chain was retrieved from a study of control samples from healthy donors and cancer patients. With 3 bases clipped from V and 1 base from J, the junction kept 6 bases outside the gene matches. CDR1 and CDR2 (germline): SGHTA, FQGNSA. The CDR3 has 15 residues. Profiling relied on immunoSEQ multiplex PCR, and the TCRdb table lists in-frame clones only, not all of them. Of roughly 6,900 clones listed, 82% are singletons. The TCR was taken from a man aged 70 or older with lung cancer. The V and J genes are TRBV7-2 and TRBJ2-7; 7 bases are shared with TRBD2. Sequencing input: PBMCs. CDR3 in DNA: TGTGCCAGCAGCTTTGGCGGGAGTGGGTCCTACGAGCAGTACTTC. It codes for CASSFGGSGSYEQYF.